The clone carrying this T cell receptor beta chain was detected ten times or more. V dropped 1 base and J dropped 0; count of bases not matched to a gene: 6. The germline CDR1 and CDR2 sequences are MNHEY and SVGAGI. The CDR3 contains 19 residues. This sample is drawn from a study of T-cell reconstitution after alpha-beta-depleted transplantation in children. Unique molecular identifiers featured in how the TCRbeta library was prepared. TCRdb re-called the PCR reads with MiXCR, one entry per CDR3 protein. The repertoire holds 200,000 to 250,000 distinct CDR3 sequences, with roughly 10% as singletons. The source of this sequence is a human donor who donated a stem cell graft to a child with acute lymphoblastic leukemia. Sequenced material: PBMCs from the stem cell graft donor, taken from the stem cell graft. The rearrangement uses TRBV6-5 and TRBJ2-1; the match to TRBD2 covers 13 bases. The CDR3 is CASSYYGLAGASSYNEQFF. The CDR3 nucleotides are TGTGCCAGCAGTTACTATGGACTAGCGGGGGCTAGCTCCTACAATGAGCAGTTCTTC.